Listed here are 14 T cell receptor beta chains from one sample, sequenced in a study of control samples from healthy donors and cancer patients. Assay used: immunoSEQ multiplex PCR; TCRdb lists only in-frame clones, some missing. The table lists around 28,000 clones, about 83% of them singletons. The source material was PBMCs. The receptors come from a woman in her 40s with lung cancer.

The chain carries TRBV10-2 and TRBJ1-5; D not resolved. Germline CDR1 reads WSHSY; CDR2 reads SAAADI. The CDR3 consists of 15 residues. With 0 bases removed from V and 2 bases from J, the gap between germline ends came to 8 bases. CDR3 in amino acids: CASSESSMGNQPQHF. The CDR3 coding sequence is TGCGCCAGCAGTGAGTCGTCAATGGGCAATCAGCCCCAGCATTTT.

The gene calls are TRBV27 and TRBJ1-1; 9 bases line up with TRBD1. This CDR3 has 18 amino acids. Trimming removed 5 bases from V and 5 bases from J; junction bases left unmatched: 18. Per the germline V gene, CDR1 is MNHEY and CDR2 is SMNVEV (reference sequence). The DNA of the CDR3 is TGTGCCAGCAGTCGCATTTACACGAACAGGGGGCGGAGGACTGAAGCTTTCTTT. Amino acids: CASSRIYTNRGRRTEAFF.

CDR3 sequence reads: CASRAGALLGYTF. The CDR3 DNA reads TGTGCCAGCAGGGCGGGTGCTCTACTTGGCTACACCTTC. The chain links TRBV6-5 to TRBJ1-2; D gene unclear. Germline CDR1 MNHEY, CDR2 SVGAGI. This CDR3 has 13 amino acids. V was cut by 6 bases and J by 7 bases, with 15 bases left in between.

The chain uses TRBV4-2 and TRBJ1-5; 8 nucleotides align to TRBD1. Per the germline V gene, CDR1 is LGHNA and CDR2 is YNFKEQ. The J segment lost 6 bases and the V segment lost 0 bases, leaving 4 bases of the junction unmatched. The length of the CDR3 is 15 residues. The CDR3 protein is CASSQDLTGGQPQHF. The CDR3 bases are TGTGCCAGCAGCCAAGATCTTACAGGGGGTCAGCCCCAGCATTTT.

V gene TRBV5-6 combines with J gene TRBJ1-1; D gene uncertain. Trimming took off 4 bases at V and 1 base at J, with 14 bases between the two ends. The germline V gene encodes CDR1 SGHDT and CDR2 YYEEEE. This CDR3 contains 15 residues. CDR3: CASSVETEPNTEAFF. The CDR3 DNA reads TGTGCCAGCAGCGTTGAAACCGAACCGAACACTGAAGCTTTCTTT.

This chain uses TRBV5-8 with TRBJ1-3, with D hard to call. The V end was cut by 1 base, the J end by 3 bases, with 14 bases between. CDR1 and CDR2 from the germline V gene are SGHTS and YDEGEE. This CDR3 is 16 amino acids long. CDR3 DNA: TGTGCCAGCAGCTTGTCACCCAGGCCGCTTGGAAACACCATATATTTT. Translated: CASSLSPRPLGNTIYF. The full variable domain, in which reference TRBV5-8 and TRBJ1-3 provide the parts outside the CDR3, is EAGVTQSPTHLIKTRGQQATLRCSPISGHTSVYWYQQALGLGLQFLLWYDEGEERNRGNFPPRFSGRQFPNYSSELNVNALELEDSALYLCASSLSPRPLGNTIYFGEGSWLTVV.

The chain carries TRBV28 and TRBJ1-1; D gene ambiguous. V was clipped by 2 bases and J by 7 bases, with 14 bases between them. The CDR3 contains 14 residues. The germline V gene has CDR1 MDHEN and CDR2 SYDVKM. In nucleotides, the CDR3 is TGTGCCAGCAGTTTACCCCTCGACCCAAATGAAGCTTTCTTT. This codes for CASSLPLDPNEAFF.

The chain has TRBV11-3 and TRBJ2-7, with D hard to call. CDR1 and CDR2 from the germline V gene are SGHNT and YENEEA. Trimming cost V 3 bases and J 5 bases, with 5 bases left between them. The CDR3 sequence is 11 residues long. The chain's CDR3 is CASSLTDEQYF. For the CDR3, the DNA is TGTGCCAGCAGCTTGACTGACGAGCAGTACTTC.

The table lists this clone with a count of one. The chain couples TRBV7-2 to TRBJ2-7; no clear D gene. The CDR3 is 12 residues long. The V and J ends lost 4 bases and 3 bases respectively, with 7 bases between them. Germline lookup yields CDR1 SGHTA and CDR2 FQGNSA. The CDR3 DNA sequence: TGTGCCAGCAGCTCTCCGGGCTACGAGCAGTACTTC. Its protein is CASSSPGYEQYF.

The J gene is TRBJ1-1, the V gene TRBV11-2; no clear D. The CDR3 sequence is 15 residues long. Germline V CDR1 and CDR2: SGHAT, FQNNGV. With 2 bases removed from V and 7 bases from J, the gap between germline ends came to 17 bases. CDR3 residues: CASSLLGLLVNEAFF. For the CDR3, the DNA is TGTGCCAGCAGCTTACTCGGCTTATTAGTTAATGAAGCTTTCTTT.

The chain uses TRBV5-1 and TRBJ1-5, with D perhaps matching TRBD1 (5 bases). V was shortened by 0 bases and J by 7 bases, with 14 bases between the two germline ends. CDR1 is SGHRS and CDR2 is YFSETQ in the germline V gene. CDR3 length equals 15 residues. This CDR3 reads CASSLAGDWTQPQHF. The CDR3 DNA reads TGCGCCAGCAGCTTGGCGGGGGACTGGACCCAGCCCCAGCATTTT.

This chain joins TRBV25-1 and TRBJ2-7, with D perhaps TRBD1 (5 bases). The length of the CDR3 is 14 residues. V lost 0 bases and J 5 bases, leaving 11 bases between the germline ends. The germline CDR1 and CDR2 sequences are MGHDK and SYGVNS. CDR3 coding DNA: TGTGCCAGCAGTGAATATGGCAGGGCAGACGAGCAGTACTTC. It yields the protein CASSEYGRADEQYF.

V and J are TRBV4-3 and TRBJ1-1; 7 nucleotides align to TRBD1. CDR3 size: 13 residues. V lost 4 bases, J lost 4 bases, and 3 bases stayed unmatched. Germline V CDR1 and CDR2: LGHNA, YSLEER. DNA for the CDR3: TGCGCCAGCAGCCGGTCAGGGGGCACTGAAGCTTTCTTT. This sequence encodes CASSRSGGTEAFF.

The chain links TRBV6-2 or TRBV6-3 to TRBJ1-2; D is unresolved. V was shortened by 5 bases and J by 3 bases, with 7 bases between the two germline ends. The CDR3 is made up of 12 amino acids. Germline loops: CDR1 MNHEY, CDR2 SVGEGT. In nucleotides, the CDR3 is TGTGCCAGCAGTACAGAGGACTATGGCTACACCTTC. Amino acid sequence: CASSTEDYGYTF.